This T cell receptor beta chain was captured by sequencing in a study of CD8 T cells in ankylosing spondylitis. The study, taken as a whole, reports: Apparently characteristic of ankylosing spondylitis blood was a TCR beta motif (fewer than 10 highly homologous variants). Reports of some motif variants in reactive arthritis synovial fluid and blood predate this one. In ankylosing spondylitis patients, matched synovial fluid reportedly showed significant enrichment of disease-linked clones. CD8+ disease-linked clones were present at relatively low frequencies in blood.

It was by quantitative 5'-RACE with molecular barcodes that TCR beta libraries were made. From the 5' RACE reads, TCRdb called clonotypes with MiXCR, one entry per CDR3 protein. The sample carries 220,000 or so distinct CDR3 sequences, around 19% recorded once. V was pared by 3 bases and J by 0 bases, with 13 bases between. Germline V CDR1 and CDR2: SGDLS, YYNGEE. The CDR3 extends over 17 amino acids. A word on this clonotype: Its antigen is unidentified.

Sample: blood, either unsorted or a sorted T cell fraction (not recorded which). This receptor was identified in a male donor with ankylosing spondylitis. The J gene is TRBJ1-6, the V gene TRBV9; a weak D match, TRBD1 (5 bases). This CDR3 is CASSAGTLSSYNSPLHF. CDR3 nucleotides: TGTGCCAGCAGCGCCGGGACGCTGAGCTCCTATAATTCACCCCTCCACTTT.